The entry below gives a single TCR beta chain sequence along with its context. The clone's antigen remains unknown. Base qualities are not recorded, but no much larger clone differs from it by a single base. The germline V end is reduced by 1 base and the J end by 2 bases; junction bases left unmatched: 2. For CDR1 and CDR2, the germline V gene (reference sequence) lists SEHNR and FQNEAQ. Including cysteine and phenylalanine, the CDR3 has 15 amino acids. Only CDR3 DNA is held: 45 bases, read in frame from base 1. Libraries were made using the immunoSEQ multiplex PCR assay. A mixture of 60 forward primers for TCR Vbeta segments and 13 reverse primers for TCR Jbeta segments was used in the multiplex PCR. The CDR3 region of rearranged TCR beta genes was amplified from genomic DNA by a multiplex PCR assay. On the Illumina HiSeq System, the amplified TCR beta libraries were sequenced as 87-base-pair reads. Concerning the study's data processing: A later analysis tallied some 79 million unique TCR beta chains across the 650 to 750 repertoires, and some 10 million of those chains were shared by two or more donors. A nearest-neighbor algorithm error-corrected the raw reads and collapsed the reads into unique sequences, merging closely related sequences to remove PCR and sequencing errors. To assign V, D and J gene segments, CDR3 sequences were aligned to IMGT reference sequences. Each retained sequence needed at least a six-nucleotide match to both a V gene segment and a J gene segment. Rearrangements were classified as productive when the CDR3 lacked stop codons and remained in frame with V and J, and all other rearrangements were classified as non-productive. Following IMGT convention, CDR3 was defined as the stretch from the second conserved V-encoded cysteine to the conserved J-encoded phenylalanine. The earlier analysis of fewer than 750 of the donors excluded sequences that lacked an unambiguous match to a single V gene segment. An earlier analysis of approximately 590 of the donors classified V segments as functional when productive rearrangements were above 56.7% and as segregating when the standard deviation between donors was above 5%. To diagnose cytomegalovirus status from the catalog of TCR beta chain sequences, a statistical classification framework was built. V and J gene assignment, in a later analysis, came from comparing TCR nucleotide sequences with IMGT/GENE-DB human TR gene sequences. In a later analysis, CDR3 sequences and most-parsimonious VDJ recombination scenarios were assigned using the TCRdist pipeline. A later analysis defined each TCR beta chain by its CDR3 amino acid sequence plus V-gene family, and excluded reads lacking a unique V-gene family. In a later analysis, 500 to 650 highly shared, low-generation-probability nucleotide sequences were removed to address suspected cross-contamination and a sequencing artifact. In a later analysis, a clonal expansion index was calculated for each public chain from normalized within-repertoire ranks of inferred template counts. In a later analysis, generation probabilities were computed using a VDJ recombination model fitted to out-of-frame rearrangements, and the results were checked against IGoR. A later analysis scored TCR-TCR, TCR-HLA and TCR-CMV co-occurrence with hypergeometric tests, applying a repertoire-size bias correction to TCR pairs. In a later analysis, false discovery rates were estimated by permuting HLA or CMV assignments 20 times. In a later analysis, co-occurring TCRs were grouped with DBSCAN, and TCRdist sequence similarity was added when clustering was performed within HLA-allele-positive subsets. For co-occurrence clustering, repertoires with fewer than 30,000 or more than 120,000 public chains were excluded, along with a handful of repertoires with anomalous nucleotide sharing. TCRdb carries this immuneACCESS record with in-frame sequences only. Its versions omit some clonotypes, under half of them owing to an unresolved V gene in the studies checked, with the rest unexplained. The V and J calls and clone size are taken from that table; D and trimming were inferred from the DNA. This sample is represented by roughly 160,000 clones; approximately 75% of them were singletons. The ten largest clones represent around 2.3% of the sample.

The cohort consisted of hundreds of healthy bone marrow donors. At the time of sampling, all cohort members were nominally healthy, though unrecorded immune exposures were likely present. The donor tested CMV seropositive, placing the donor among the approximately 290 seropositive members of the cohort. Each donor provided a peripheral blood sample, and peripheral blood mononuclear cells were used for TCR beta sequencing. The Qiagen DNeasy Blood Extraction Kit was used to extract genomic DNA from the blood cell samples. This entry is derived from a study of cytomegalovirus exposure and HLA in healthy donors (dated by TCRdb to 2016 to 2017). Regarding the research as a whole: According to an earlier analysis of 550 to 700 of the donors, about 179 million T cells yielded some 120 million unique TCR beta sequences and about 300 Gb of sequence data. An early release that covered some 640 HLA-typed donors contained about 300 gigabases of sequencing data and around 85 million unique TCR sequences. Of the 350 to 400 genotyped donors, roughly 80% fell in the genetic ancestry cluster associated with self-reported Caucasian donors. The study was designed to test whether signatures of past pathogen exposure could be identified by cataloging public T cell receptors. The study profiled the T cell repertoires of about 640 subjects by immunosequencing and related them to cytomegalovirus serostatus. Along with the roughly 610-subject first cohort, a separate validation cohort of over a hundred different subjects was used. To predict cytomegalovirus infection status, the study combined high-throughput TCR immunosequencing, statistical association of individual TCRs with disease status, and machine learning. In a later analysis, previously published TCR beta repertoires from roughly 710 donors were re-analyzed and high-resolution HLA genotyping was added so that TCR occurrence patterns could be studied. In the later analysis, no new phenotypic data were used to find candidate immune exposures; instead, reliance was placed on TCR beta sequences and their occurrence across donors. To decide whether each TCR beta V gene segment behaved as functional or pseudogenic, an earlier analysis of some 540 of the donors relied on high-throughput TCR beta sequencing. Donor age, sex, ethnicity and CMV serostatus were collected together with the repertoire data. A later genetic analysis took genome-wide SNP genotypes for about 55% of the roughly 670 donors and used that subset as a discovery cohort. Every repertoire in the discovery cohort had been generated on one and the same sequencing platform. HLA typing included class I and class II loci at four-digit resolution. The number of typed donors differed by locus: about 620-640 for A, B, C, DRB1 and DQB1; about 520 for DQA1; around 580 for DPA1; and 400 to 480 for DPB1. Because of strong linkage in the cohort, 4 to 6 DR-DQ haplotypes were treated as single units for association and clustering. Among roughly 400 genotyped donors of the cohort, an average of around 220,000 unique TCR beta nucleotide sequences was sequenced per donor, of which roughly 17% were non-productive. General study outcomes and caveats: The 87-base-pair reads could not distinguish some IMGT-functional V segments, including TRBV6-2 and TRBV6-3, so those segments were excluded. A further reported finding was that TCR beta sequences accurately predicted the HLA-A and HLA-B alleles for most subjects in the first cohort. For the cohort, immune exposure information was limited to CMV serostatus. Strong co-occurrence of HLA alleles, especially DR and DQ, made assigning TCR associations to individual alleles difficult. A cluster of highly shared sequence variants was judged likely to represent a technical artifact of the sequencing pipeline. In a later genetic analysis, a missense DCLRE1C variant was associated with V-gene and J-gene trimming of TCR beta chains, and the association was replicated in an independent cohort. Over 15 rarely observed V segments, including chromosome 9 orphons, were excluded from the earlier analysis of several hundred of the donors because counts were too low. In this cohort, only TCR beta chains were sequenced, and detectable features were limited by the absence of alpha or paired-chain data. A later genetic analysis reported fewer N-insertions in productive TCRs among donors in an Asian-associated ancestry cluster than the roughly 670-donor mean. Most CMV-associated TCR beta chains appeared to be HLA-restricted in a later analysis, and the HLA associations seemed to be driven largely by CMV exposure. In a later analysis, some 17,000 TCR beta sequences were associated with specific HLA alleles at a false discovery rate of 0.05. Linkage disequilibrium might explain the correlated functional status among segregating V segments, but an unknown experimental factor could not be ruled out. In a later analysis, TCR association rates were found to vary across HLA loci, with the most associated TCRs seen for DRB1 alleles and the fewest for HLA-C alleles. A few of the identified cytomegalovirus-associated TCR beta chains were confirmed in vitro to be specific for cytomegalovirus antigens. In the study, roughly 160 TCR beta chains were listed as associated with cytomegalovirus. Because some donors lacked HLA typing at each locus, the association tests relied only on the typed subset. In a later analysis, several top co-occurrence clusters were reported to appear linked to parvovirus B19, influenza, CMV and Epstein-Barr virus. Roughly uniform sequencing depth across donors was assumed in presence/absence analyses, although this assumption may not hold. While some public TCRs were present in many individuals, most TCR sequences turned up only very rarely across donors. In an earlier analysis of approximately 590 of the donors, most TCR beta V segments appeared in productive rearrangements about 87% or about 30% of the time, broadly matching IMGT annotations. The authors suggested that the approach could potentially be extended to other disease states and immunological phenotypes. In a later analysis, HLA-associated TCR beta chains were found to be more clonally expanded and to have lower generation probabilities than equally common non-associated chains. The classifier was reported to diagnose cytomegalovirus status with high specificity and sensitivity in both the original and validation cohorts.

The clonotype comes from a man between 50 and 59 years old in good health and CMV-seropositive. The sequencing input was PBMCs. In this chain, TRBV7-9 is recombined with TRBJ2-1; the junction holds 7 bases that match TRBD1. The CDR3 region: CASSLEGGPYNEQFF. The bases are TGTGCCAGCAGCTTAGAAGGGGGCCCCTACAATGAGCAGTTCTTC.